What follows describes a single T cell receptor beta chain. Germline-derived CDR1 and CDR2 are SGHDT and YYEEEE. The ends were cut back, 1 base at V and 0 bases at J, with 8 bases in the middle. The CDR3 extends over 14 amino acids. The data belong to a study of cytomegalovirus exposure and HLA in healthy donors. The PCR contained 60 Vbeta and 13 Jbeta primers. This table comes from immunoSEQ multiplex PCR, and its TCRdb copy is limited to in-frame clones, with some not included. Of roughly 200,000 clones in the sample, 70% to 80% were seen once. J is TRBJ2-7 and V is TRBV5-6; D possibly corresponds to TRBD1 (6 bases). Specimen: PBMCs. The clonotype was recovered from a girl aged 5-17 years in good health and CMV-seropositive. CDR3 residues: CASSLRDTSYEQYF. CDR3 in DNA: TGTGCCAGCAGCTTGAGGGACACCTCCTACGAGCAGTACTTC. Full variable domain (remainder filled in from reference TRBV5-6 and TRBJ2-7): DAGVTQSPTHLIKTRGQQVTLRCSPKSGHDTVSWYQQALGQGPQFIFQYYEEEERQRGNFPDRFSGHQFPNYSSELNVNALLLGDSALYLCASSLRDTSYEQYFGPGTRLTVT.